Shown below are 5 T cell receptor beta chains from a single sample sequenced in a study of human T cells and chemical hapten exposure. Time point indicated: pre-sensitization, week 0. The treatment here: therapeutic diphenylcyclopropenone sensitization with weekly scalp DPC. Each CDR3 protein gets one entry after TCRdb re-called the RACE reads with MiXCR. The sample yields about 92,000 distinct CDR3 sequences, about 8.9% seen once. Sample: whole blood, taken in connection with sensitization to the hapten diphenylcyclopropenone (DPC). The receptors originated from a woman aged 40 to 50 with alopecia areata. Some clones in this sample may be carry-over from other donors' samples.

This clonotype came up many times. The chain couples TRBV7-2 to TRBJ2-5, with 10 positions matching TRBD1. V was clipped by 4 bases and J by 6 bases; unmatched bases: 5. The CDR3 extends over 14 amino acids. Germline V gene data show CDR1 as SGHTA and CDR2 as FQGNSA. This CDR3 reads CASSYGTGAKTQYF. The CDR3 region has the DNA TGTGCCAGCAGCTATGGGACAGGGGCCAAGACCCAGTACTTC.

This clonotype appeared many times. DNA of the CDR3: TGTGCCACCCGGTCGCAGGGGGCTAGTGAGCAGTTCTTC. Residues: CATRSQGASEQFF. V and J are TRBV14 and TRBJ2-1; 8 bases are shared with TRBD1. CDR3 length equals 13 residues. V was pared by 10 bases and J by 9 bases, with 11 bases of the junction left unmatched. CDR1 SGHDN and CDR2 FVKESK come from the germline V gene.

The gene calls are TRBV2 and TRBJ1-2; D is ambiguous. Germline assignment: CDR1 SNHLY and CDR2 FYNNEI. V was pared by 4 bases and J by 4 bases, with 10 bases between. This CDR3 has 13 residues. CDR3 amino acids: CASSAYTVYGYTF. CDR3 in DNA: TGTGCCAGCAGTGCGTATACTGTCTATGGCTACACCTTC.

Turning to this clonotype: This clone may be a read error of a much larger clone one base away. This chain connects TRBV4-3 to TRBJ2-7; D gene uncertain. This CDR3 is 15 amino acids long. Germline values: CDR1 LGHNA, CDR2 YSLEER. For the CDR3, the DNA is TGCACCAGCAGCCAAGTTTTTCATGGGGCCTACGAGCAGTACTTC. This gives the protein CTSSQVFHGAYEQYF.

This clonotype appeared many times. The J gene is TRBJ2-5, the V gene TRBV13, with a tentative D call TRBD1 (5 bases). CDR1 PRHDT and CDR2 FYEKMQ come from the germline V gene (reference sequence). Trimming left V 5 bases short and J 5 bases short, with 18 bases between. CDR3 length: 15 residues. This CDR3 reads CASSQSRALLETQYF. In nucleotides, the CDR3 is TGTGCCAGCAGCCAATCCAGGGCCTTGCTGGAGACCCAGTACTTC.